This T cell receptor (beta chain) was sequenced in a study of CD8 T cells in Susac syndrome. The trim removed 1 base at V and 5 bases at J, leaving 9 bases unmatched. The CDR3 contains 16 residues. The germline CDR1 and CDR2 sequences are SQVTM and ANQGSEA. cDNA came from roughly 0.5 to 1 ug RNA primed by random hexamers. TCRdb reprocessed the immunoSEQ multiplex PCR reads via MiXCR and lists one record per CDR3 protein. The sample has about 190,000 distinct CDR3 sequences, 95% seen once. The chain combines TRBV29-1 with TRBJ1-2; 11 bases agree with TRBD1. This clonotype was sampled from a human donor with Susac syndrome. The material sequenced was CD8+ T cells from PBMCs. The CDR3, as DNA: TGCAGCGTTGAAGGAGAGGGACAGGGGGACCAGTATGGCTACACCTTC. Its translation: CSVEGEGQGDQYGYTF. Full variable domain (remainder filled in from reference TRBV29-1 and TRBJ1-2): SAVISQKPSRDICQRGTSLTIQCQVDSQVTMMFWYRQQPGQSLTLIATANQGSEATYESGFVIDKFPISRPNLTFSTLTVSNMSPEDSSIYLCSVEGEGQGDQYGYTFGSGTRLTVV.